Below are 31 T cell receptor beta chains sequenced from a single sample in a study of blood T cell repertoires in COVID-19. Some clones are missing from TCRdb's copy, which holds only in-frame ones; the method was immunoSEQ multiplex PCR. The table records about 310,000 clones, around 87% of them present only once. Sequenced input: peripheral blood. Receptors originate from a man in his forties or fifties with active or convalescent COVID-19.

This sequence joins TRBV7-2 and TRBJ2-5; D uncertain. V lost 1 base, J lost 1 base, and 16 bases lay in between. Germline CDR1 reads SGHTA; CDR2 reads FQGNSA. The CDR3 runs to 17 residues. The CDR3 protein is CASSLGIGGMSQETQYF. CDR3 bases: TGTGCCAGCAGCTTAGGGATAGGCGGAATGTCCCAAGAGACCCAGTACTTC. Supplemented by reference TRBV7-2 and TRBJ2-5, the full variable domain reads GAGVSQSPSNKVTEKGKDVELRCDPISGHTALYWYRQSLGQGLEFLIYFQGNSAPDKSGLPSDRFSAERTGGSVSTLTIQRTQQEDSAVYLCASSLGIGGMSQETQYFGPGTRLLVL.

This clone was seen only once. This chain links TRBV2 with TRBJ2-1; D might be TRBD2 (5 bases). Trimming stripped 6 bases from V and 14 bases from J, with 14 bases between. Germline CDR1 is SNHLY and CDR2 is FYNNEI. This CDR3 is built from 11 residues. CDR3 sequence reads: CASRGSGMEFF. The CDR3 region has the DNA TGTGCCAGCAGGGGATCGGGGATGGAGTTCTTC.

This clone was seen only once. The gene calls are TRBV3-1 (or the pseudogene TRBV3-2) and TRBJ2-1; possibly TRBD2 for D (6 bases). The V and J ends lost 0 bases and 9 bases respectively, with 18 bases between them. Germline CDR1 LGHDT, CDR2 YNNKEL (reference sequence). The CDR3 is made up of 16 amino acids. The CDR3 here is CASSQDPGLILREQFF. CDR3 coding DNA: TGTGCCAGCAGCCAAGATCCGGGACTTATACTTCGTGAGCAGTTCTTC.

This chain links TRBV28 with TRBJ1-1, with D unclear. Germline V gives CDR1 MDHEN, CDR2 SYDVKM. The germline V and J ends were trimmed by 10 bases and 1 base, with 7 bases remaining between them. The CDR3 loop spans 11 amino acids. The CDR3 reads CATLWNTEAFF. The CDR3 DNA is TGTGCCACCCTATGGAACACTGAAGCTTTCTTT.

The V call is TRBV19, the J call TRBJ1-2; 7 nucleotides agree with TRBD1. The germline V gene has CDR1 LNHDA and CDR2 SQIVND (reference sequence). Trimming removed 1 base from V and 4 bases from J; junction bases left unmatched: 6. The CDR3 extends over 15 amino acids. This chain's CDR3 is CASSIGSGTAYGYTF. The CDR3 DNA sequence: TGTGCCAGTAGTATAGGATCCGGGACAGCCTATGGCTACACCTTC.

This clone appeared once. The sample has other DNA sequences that encode this CDR3 too. V usage is TRBV19 and J usage is TRBJ1-5, with 9 bases matching TRBD1. Trimming at V came to 6 bases and at J to 5 bases, leaving 8 bases not matched to a gene. Germline CDR1 LNHDA, CDR2 SQIVND (reference sequence). The CDR3 extends over 15 amino acids. The CDR3 nucleotides read TGTGCCAGTAGGGATGGACAGGGGAGGTATCAGCCCCAGCATTTT. This sequence encodes CASRDGQGRYQPQHF.

The rearrangement joins TRBV2 to TRBJ1-2; TRBD1 matches at 7 bases. CDR3 length: 16 residues. The germline V gene encodes CDR1 SNHLY and CDR2 FYNNEI. V shed 8 bases, J shed 0 bases, and the junction held 12 bases outside the gene matches. As DNA, the CDR3 is TGTGCCAGCGCGGGAGGGGGCGCTAGGTCTAACTATGGCTACACCTTC. It codes for CASAGGGARSNYGYTF.

As to this clone: Other nucleotide sequences in the sample specify the same CDR3. J is TRBJ2-1 and V is TRBV6-5; tentative D call: TRBD2 (5 bases). Germline loops: CDR1 MNHEY, CDR2 SVGAGI. Trimming cost V 0 bases and J 6 bases, with 15 bases left between them. CDR3 length: 16 amino acids. In DNA form, the CDR3 reads TGTGCCAGCAGTTACTCATGGGGAGAGAATAGCAATGAGCAGTTCTTC. The encoded protein is CASSYSWGENSNEQFF.

This clone was counted only a few times. The chain links TRBV5-1 to TRBJ1-2, with TRBD1 as a possible D gene (5 bases). Germline V gene sequence: CDR1 SGHRS, CDR2 YFSETQ. The CDR3 spans 14 residues. Trimming removed 5 bases at V and 5 bases at J, with 16 bases between. CDR3 in DNA: TGCGCCAGCAGTCCAGCCGGGGGTTTGTATGGCTACACCTTC. This translates into CASSPAGGLYGYTF.

This rearrangement joins TRBV9 to TRBJ1-1; TRBD1 might be the D (6 bases). The CDR3 totals 14 residues. V was pared by 4 bases and J by 6 bases, with 16 bases between. Germline V gives CDR1 SGDLS, CDR2 YYNGEE. CDR3 DNA: TGTGCCAGCAGCTCCTCCCAACAGGGTCCTGAAGCTTTCTTT. As protein: CASSSSQQGPEAFF.

CDR3 coding DNA: TGCGCCAGCAGCTTGGTCGGGGAGCAGTTCTTC. Translation gives CASSLVGEQFF. V gene TRBV5-1 combines with J gene TRBJ2-1, with D unclear. This CDR3 comprises 11 residues. The ends were cut back, 0 bases at V and 10 bases at J, with 5 bases in the middle. Germline assignment: CDR1 SGHRS and CDR2 YFSETQ. Supplemented by reference TRBV5-1 and TRBJ2-1, the full variable domain reads KAGVTQTPRYLIKTRGQQVTLSCSPISGHRSVSWYQQTPGQGLQFLFEYFSETQRNKGNFPGRFSGRQFSNSRSEMNVSTLELGDSALYLCASSLVGEQFFGPGTRLTVL.

The J gene is TRBJ2-3, the V gene TRBV3-1 (or the pseudogene TRBV3-2); 11 nucleotides align to TRBD2. V shed 2 bases, J shed 0 bases, and the junction held 10 bases outside the gene matches. There are 19 residues in the CDR3. Germline V gene sequence: CDR1 LGHDT, CDR2 YNNKEL (reference sequence). The CDR3 region has the DNA TGTGCCAGCAGCCAAAATTTTGGGACTAGCGGCACTAGCACAGATACGCAGTATTTT. Translation: CASSQNFGTSGTSTDTQYF.

The gene calls are TRBV7-8 and TRBJ2-5, with unresolved D. The germline V gene encodes CDR1 SGHVS and CDR2 FQNEAQ. Trimming removed 3 bases from V and 0 bases from J, with 14 bases in between. This CDR3 spans 16 amino acids. The CDR3, as DNA: TGTGCCAGCAGCTTCCCCCCTCTCCGGGACCAAGAGACCCAGTACTTC. Translated: CASSFPPLRDQETQYF. Together with reference TRBV7-8 and TRBJ2-5, the CDR3 gives the full variable domain: GAGVSQSPRYKVAKRGQDVALRCDPISGHVSLFWYQQALGQGPEFLTYFQNEAQLDKSGLPSDRFFAERPEGSVSTLKIQRTQQEDSAVYLCASSFPPLRDQETQYFGPGTRLLVL.

V gene TRBV6-5 combines with J gene TRBJ1-1; D is unclear. The ends were cut back, 2 bases at V and 8 bases at J, with 12 bases in the middle. Germline CDR1 is MNHEY and CDR2 is SVGAGI. The CDR3 loop spans 13 amino acids. CDR3 nucleotide sequence: TGTGCCAGCAGTTACCGAGGGAGAAAGGAAGCTTTCTTT. Translation gives CASSYRGRKEAFF.

The V call is TRBV18, the J call TRBJ1-2, with a tentative D call TRBD1 (5 bases). Germline-derived CDR1 and CDR2 are KGHSH and LQKENI. The CDR3 contains 16 residues. V gave up 3 bases and J gave up 0 bases, with 14 bases separating them. For the CDR3, the DNA is TGTGCCAGCTCACCTACCTCGGACACCTCTAACTATGGCTACACCTTC. Encoded protein: CASSPTSDTSNYGYTF.

V gene TRBV5-6 combines with J gene TRBJ2-7; 9 bases line up with TRBD1. Germline V lookup: CDR1 SGHDT, CDR2 YYEEEE. CDR3 size: 15 residues. Trimming took 4 bases from V and 5 from J; bases not matched to a gene: 10. The CDR3: CASSPPGQGMDEQYF. CDR3 in DNA: TGTGCCAGCAGCCCACCGGGACAGGGCATGGACGAGCAGTACTTC. Complete variable domain (other parts from reference TRBV5-6 and TRBJ2-7): DAGVTQSPTHLIKTRGQQVTLRCSPKSGHDTVSWYQQALGQGPQFIFQYYEEEERQRGNFPDRFSGHQFPNYSSELNVNALLLGDSALYLCASSPPGQGMDEQYFGPGTRLTVT.

This rearrangement joins TRBV28 to TRBJ1-2; D gene unclear. V lost 2 bases to trimming and J lost 4 bases, with 5 bases between them. This CDR3 has 12 residues. CDR1 and CDR2 from the germline V gene are MDHEN and SYDVKM. The CDR3 spells CASSLDTYGYTF. The CDR3 DNA sequence: TGTGCCAGCAGTTTAGACACCTATGGCTACACCTTC.

The chain employs TRBV5-1 and TRBJ2-1; 7 positions agree with TRBD1. The V gene's germline CDR1 is SGHRS and CDR2 YFSETQ. V shed 0 bases, J shed 0 bases, and the junction held 9 bases outside the gene matches. This CDR3 is built from 18 residues. CDR3 in DNA: TGCGCCAGCAGCTTGGGCCCTAGTGCAGGGGGCTCCTACAATGAGCAGTTCTTC. Translation gives CASSLGPSAGGSYNEQFF. Together with reference TRBV5-1 and TRBJ2-1, the CDR3 gives the full variable domain: KAGVTQTPRYLIKTRGQQVTLSCSPISGHRSVSWYQQTPGQGLQFLFEYFSETQRNKGNFPGRFSGRQFSNSRSEMNVSTLELGDSALYLCASSLGPSAGGSYNEQFFGPGTRLTVL.

The chain combines TRBV30 with TRBJ2-5; possibly TRBD1 for D (5 bases). The CDR3 is 14 residues long. The V end was cut by 4 bases, the J end by 2 bases, with 14 bases between. CDR1 is GTSNPN and CDR2 is SVGIG in the germline V gene (reference sequence). The CDR3 region is CAWTPLDKQETQYF. The DNA of the CDR3 is TGTGCCTGGACGCCGTTGGACAAGCAAGAGACCCAGTACTTC.

The rearrangement joins TRBV15 to TRBJ1-4, with a tentative D call TRBD1 (5 bases). Germline V gene data show CDR1 as LNHNV and CDR2 as YYDKDF (reference sequence). Trimming took 1 base from V and 2 from J, leaving 8 bases between them. This CDR3 region has 15 residues. CDR3 residues: CATSRGKGTNEKLFF. Here the CDR3 DNA reads TGTGCCACCAGCAGAGGGAAGGGGACTAATGAAAAACTGTTTTTT. Looking up the rest from reference TRBV15 and TRBJ1-4 gives the full variable domain: DAMVIQNPRYQVTQFGKPVTLSCSQTLNHNVMYWYQQKSSQAPKLLFHYYDKDFNNEADTPDNFQSRRPNTSFCFLDIRSPGLGDTAMYLCATSRGKGTNEKLFFGSGTQLSVL.

This clone showed up just once. The rearrangement links TRBV5-1 to TRBJ2-2; TRBD1 matches at 8 bases. The ends lost 4 bases at V and 5 bases at J; junction bases unmatched: 10. The CDR3 length is 16 residues. CDR1 and CDR2 (germline): SGHRS, YFSETQ. The CDR3 DNA is TGCGCCAGCAGCCAAAATGGACAGGGTGGTACCGGGGAGCTGTTTTTT. Amino acids: CASSQNGQGGTGELFF. The variable domain in full, completed from reference TRBV5-1 and TRBJ2-2, reads KAGVTQTPRYLIKTRGQQVTLSCSPISGHRSVSWYQQTPGQGLQFLFEYFSETQRNKGNFPGRFSGRQFSNSRSEMNVSTLELGDSALYLCASSQNGQGGTGELFFGEGSRLTVL.

The sample holds one count of this clone. The chain combines TRBV5-4 with TRBJ1-2; TRBD1 is a possible D gene (5 bases). The CDR3 is 14 amino acids. The germline CDR1 and CDR2 sequences are SGHNT and YYREEE (reference sequence). V dropped 6 bases and J dropped 5 bases, with 17 bases sitting between them. CDR3 amino acids: CASISSGNTYGYTF. The CDR3, as DNA: TGTGCCAGCATCTCCTCAGGGAATACGTATGGCTACACCTTC.

The chain combines TRBV5-1 with TRBJ1-4; maybe TRBD1 (6 bases). Trimming cost V 4 bases and J 8 bases, with 18 bases left between them. Germline V gene lookup returns CDR1 SGHRS and CDR2 YFSETQ. This CDR3 region has 15 residues. The CDR3 reads CASSGGTGPSEKLFF. Here the CDR3 DNA reads TGCGCCAGCAGCGGGGGCACAGGTCCGTCCGAAAAACTGTTTTTT.

J is TRBJ2-3 and V is TRBV7-3, with 12 nucleotides matching TRBD2. Germline CDR1 and CDR2: SGHTA and FQGTGA. With 1 base clipped from V and 5 bases from J, the junction kept 7 bases outside the gene matches. The CDR3 totals 17 residues. CDR3 DNA: TGTGCCAGCAGCTTAAATCCTAGCGGGAGGGCCGGAGATACGCAGTATTTT. Protein sequence: CASSLNPSGRAGDTQYF.

This chain uses TRBV3-1 (or the pseudogene TRBV3-2) with TRBJ2-1; 9 bases are shared with TRBD2. The germline CDR1 and CDR2 sequences are LGHDT and YNNKEL (reference sequence). The CDR3 is made up of 18 amino acids. The V segment lost 1 base and the J segment 2 bases; nucleotides outside the gene matches: 9. The CDR3 bases are TGTGCCAGCAGCCAAGTTTCTGTGGCGGGAGGGCCCTACAATGAGCAGTTCTTC. This codes for CASSQVSVAGGPYNEQFF.

This clone was recorded only once. The CDR3 coding sequence is TGTGCCAGCAGCTTGGGACTAGCGGGAGTTGAGACCCAGTACTTC. Translation: CASSLGLAGVETQYF. The chain carries TRBV9 and TRBJ2-5; 14 bases match TRBD2. The CDR3 covers 15 residues. Germline lookup yields CDR1 SGDLS and CDR2 YYNGEE. V lost 4 bases and J lost 5; bases outside the gene matches: 4.

The rearrangement links TRBV9 to TRBJ2-3; D may be TRBD1 (6 bases). Trimming stripped 1 base from V and 6 bases from J, with 6 bases between. Germline V gene sequence: CDR1 SGDLS, CDR2 YYNGEE. This CDR3 comprises 12 residues. The CDR3 DNA reads as TGTGCCAGCAGCGTAAGGGGGGATACGCAGTATTTT. Its protein is CASSVRGDTQYF.

The chain joins TRBV28 to TRBJ1-1; 9 bases match TRBD1. The CDR3 runs 14 residues. V dropped 10 bases and J dropped 0; count of bases not matched to a gene: 6. CDR1 is MDHEN and CDR2 is SYDVKM in the germline V gene. CDR3: CATGTGGLNTEAFF. The CDR3 DNA sequence: TGTGCCACCGGAACAGGGGGCCTGAACACTGAAGCTTTCTTT.

This chain joins TRBV6-5 and TRBJ1-2; 8 bases are shared with TRBD1. Germline V gives CDR1 MNHEY, CDR2 SVGAGI. J lost 3 bases, V lost 5 bases, and 5 bases had no gene match. The CDR3 length is 14 residues. Written as DNA, the CDR3 is TGTGCCAGCAGTCACAGGGGGGTGGACTATGGCTACACCTTC. Its translation: CASSHRGVDYGYTF.

The chain combines TRBV3-1 (or the pseudogene TRBV3-2) with TRBJ2-6; possible D gene TRBD2, 6 bases. CDR3 length equals 20 residues. Germline V CDR1 and CDR2: LGHDT, YNNKEL (reference sequence). The germline V and J ends were trimmed by 1 base and 0 bases, with 19 bases remaining between them. The CDR3 reads CASSQVPGLSIDSGANVLTF. The CDR3, as DNA: TGTGCCAGCAGCCAAGTGCCAGGACTATCCATAGACTCTGGGGCCAACGTCCTGACTTTC.

The chain links TRBV28 to TRBJ2-7; no firm D call. V gave up 5 bases and J gave up 2 bases, with 13 bases separating them. Germline CDR1 MDHEN, CDR2 SYDVKM. There are 14 residues in the CDR3. DNA for the CDR3: TGTGCCAGCAGTCAAACGGGTTTTCCCTACGAGCAGTACTTC. Translation: CASSQTGFPYEQYF.